A selection of T cell receptor beta chains follows, all from one sample in a study of blood T cells in healthy people across ages. TCRdb reprocessed the 5' RACE reads with MiXCR, giving one entry per CDR3 protein. The data show approximately 800,000 distinct CDR3 sequences, 50% to 65% seen once. Sequenced input: blood. All receptors come from a man older than 75 in good health. CDR3s include the opening cysteine and the closing phenylalanine or tryptophan. D genes are given only for firm matches. The listing skips clone size in some rows; elsewhere it reads once, few, many or a size class.

abundance | j_gene | v_gene | d_gene | CDR3aa | CDR3nt
. | TRBJ2-1 | TRBV29-1 | . | CSVAGRNYNEQFF | TGCAGCGTTGCCGGCAGAAACTACAATGAGCAGTTCTTC
few | TRBJ2-7 | TRBV29-1 | . | CSVDHGSYEQYF | TGCAGCGTTGATCACGGGTCCTACGAGCAGTACTTC
once | TRBJ2-1 | TRBV6-1 | . | CASSGWSGRQNEQFF | TGTGCCAGCAGTGGATGGAGTGGGAGGCAGAATGAGCAGTTCTTC
few | TRBJ2-1 | TRBV29-1 | . | CSLRDFSYNEQFF | TGCAGCCTCCGGGACTTTTCCTACAATGAGCAGTTCTTC
few | TRBJ2-5 | TRBV6-5 | . | CASSYSIRETQYF | TGTGCCAGCAGTTACTCGATCCGAGAGACCCAGTACTTC
. | TRBJ1-2 | TRBV27 | TRBD1 | CASKMGQGDNYGYTF | TGTGCCAGCAAAATGGGACAGGGTGACAACTATGGCTACACCTTC
few | TRBJ2-3 | TRBV27 | . | CASSLYAGVTDTQYF | TGTGCCAGCAGTTTATATGCGGGTGTCACAGATACGCAGTATTTT
few | TRBJ2-5 | TRBV20-1 | . | CSARDLIRRETQYF | TGCAGTGCTAGAGACCTCATCCGCCGAGAGACCCAGTACTTC
. | TRBJ2-7 | TRBV6-1 | . | CASSARTVSYNEQYF | TGTGCCAGCAGTGCCCGGACAGTCTCCTACAATGAGCAGTACTTC
few | TRBJ1-6 | TRBV21-1 | . | CASSSSATYNSPLHF | TGTGCCAGCAGCAGCTCAGCAACCTATAATTCACCCCTCCACTTT
few | TRBJ1-1 | TRBV7-2 | TRBD1 | CASSSPWGRGAGGAEAFF | TGTGCCAGCAGCTCGCCGTGGGGTCGCGGGGCAGGGGGCGCTGAAGCTTTCTTT
few | TRBJ1-1 | TRBV5-5 | . | CASSSLDRGTEAFF | TGTGCCAGCAGCTCGCTCGACCGAGGAACTGAAGCTTTCTTT
few | TRBJ2-3 | TRBV12-3/TRBV12-4 | . | CASSIPGGKGTDTQYF | TGTGCCAGCAGTATACCCGGCGGGAAGGGCACAGATACGCAGTATTTT
. | TRBJ2-5 | TRBV12-3/TRBV12-4 | . | CASCYGLRQETQYF | TGTGCCAGCTGCTATGGGCTACGCCAAGAGACCCAGTACTTC
. | TRBJ2-7 | TRBV27 | TRBD2 | CASSVSSGRSSYNEQYF | TGTGCCAGCTCTGTTTCTAGCGGGAGGAGTTCCTACAATGAGCAGTACTTC
few | TRBJ1-4 | TRBV10-3 | . | CATTGLTDEKLFF | TGTGCCACCACGGGCCTTACGGATGAAAAACTGTTTTTT
. | TRBJ2-7 | TRBV10-3 | . | CAINREPSYEQYF | TGTGCCATCAACCGCGAACCCTCCTACGAGCAGTACTTC
. | TRBJ1-2 | TRBV20-1 | TRBD1 | CSARDRRDRRSGYTF | TGCAGTGCTAGAGATAGGCGGGACAGACGTAGTGGCTACACCTTC